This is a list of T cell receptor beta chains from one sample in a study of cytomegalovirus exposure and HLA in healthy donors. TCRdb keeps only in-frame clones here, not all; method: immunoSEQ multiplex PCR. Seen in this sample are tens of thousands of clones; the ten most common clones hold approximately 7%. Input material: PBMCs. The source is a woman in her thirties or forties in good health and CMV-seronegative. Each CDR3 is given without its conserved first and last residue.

CDR3 protein: ASRLQGGYGYT
V gene: TRBV11-2

CDR3 protein: ASSLGGGLMNTEAF
V gene: TRBV11-2

CDR3 protein: ASSLLQGAYEQY
V gene: TRBV14

CDR3 protein: ASRGGDTEAF
V gene: TRBV6-5

CDR3 protein: ASSIVQYNQPQH
V gene: TRBV19

CDR3 protein: ASSFFLTGINTEAF
V gene: TRBV28

CDR3 protein: ASSPRRAGVSGNTIY
V gene: TRBV18

CDR3 protein: ASSEVNSPLH
V gene: TRBV7-2

CDR3 protein: ASRTTGVGGYT
V gene: TRBV5-8

CDR3 protein: ASSYSRGLVYEQY
V gene: TRBV6-5

CDR3 protein: ASSLGQGHEKLF
V gene: TRBV5-1

CDR3 protein: ASSQGPGDVLYGYT
V gene: TRBV19

CDR3 protein: ASSYNSGFSGANVLT
V gene: TRBV9

CDR3 protein: ASSAGTGVSEAF
V gene: TRBV9